This T cell receptor beta chain was retrieved from a study of control samples from healthy donors and cancer patients. The CDR3 has 15 amino acids. CDR1 SNHLY and CDR2 FYNNEI come from the germline V gene. Trimming removed 6 bases from V and 8 bases from J, with 22 bases in between. Clones were sequenced by immunoSEQ multiplex PCR, and TCRdb holds only the in-frame ones, with some missing. This table holds about 92,000 clones, roughly four fifths found once. This clonotype originated in a woman aged 60-75 years in good health. Sequencing was performed on blood. The J gene is TRBJ1-2, the V gene TRBV2; D ambiguous. The CDR3 DNA sequence: TGTGCCAGCAGGGCCCTCCTCCAGCTATGGAAGGGCTACACCTTC. It encodes CASRALLQLWKGYTF.